This TCR beta chain is from a study of cytomegalovirus exposure and HLA in healthy donors. Study context: Earlier, 100 million to 120 million unique TCR beta sequences were recovered from about 200 million T cells by an analysis. The study placed less than 90% of its 398 genotyped donors in the Caucasian-associated ancestry cluster.

Germline loops: CDR1 SGHRS, CDR2 YFSETQ. Trimming pared 6 bases from V and 3 bases from J, leaving 9 bases between. CDR3 size: 13 residues. This clone was picked up one time. Its specificity is unknown. The PCR employed 60 Vbeta primers together with 13 Jbeta primers. As handled by the study authors: Later work found approximately 80 million unique TCR beta chains, with some 11 million shared. Clones were read by immunoSEQ multiplex PCR, and TCRdb kept only the in-frame ones, dropping some. The V and J calls and clone size were taken over from that table, and D and trimming were inferred from the DNA. This table has about 160,000 clones, 80% appearing once. Study-level points and caveats: The authors considered a cluster of highly shared sequence variants likely to be a sequencing artifact.

This chain links TRBV5-1 with TRBJ2-2, with D maybe TRBD1 (6 bases). This TCR derives from a woman in her forties or fifties in good health and CMV-seropositive. The specimen was PBMCs. The CDR3 DNA sequence: TGCGCCAGCAAGAAGGGGGACACCGGGGAGCTGTTTTTT. Its translation is CASKKGDTGELFF.